The source of this T cell receptor (beta chain) is a study of blood T cells in healthy people across ages. Study-wide results and limits: Because sorting was not performed, PBMCs prevented conclusive naive versus antigen-experienced comparison.

A few counts support this clonotype. Its specificity is unknown. A sample-barcoded 5' primer and a J-beta primer mix were used in a second PCR of about 7 to 12 cycles. TCRdb reprocessed the 5' RACE reads via MiXCR and lists one record per CDR3 protein. The sample includes roughly 700,000 distinct CDR3 sequences, roughly 49% seen only once; the top ten take 25% to 35%. Germline V lookup: CDR1 SEHNR, CDR2 FQNEAQ (reference sequence). The V end was cut by 8 bases, the J end by 9 bases, with 20 bases between. The CDR3 has 14 residues. The material sequenced was blood. This chain links TRBV7-9 with TRBJ1-5, with D hard to call. The clonotype originates from a woman between 55 and 75 years old in good health. The CDR3 nucleotides are TGTGCCAGCGCCGAAACGGGTCCTTCCTCGCCCCAGCATTTT. It is translated as CASAETGPSSPQHF.